The rows below give T cell receptor beta chains drawn from one sample of a study of blood T cell repertoires in COVID-19. Repertoires were generated with immunoSEQ multiplex PCR, while TCRdb's copy carries only in-frame clones and drops some. The repertoire holds 150,000 to 200,000 clones, with 60% to 80% as singletons. What was sequenced was peripheral blood. The receptors come from a man between 60 and 75 years old with active or convalescent COVID-19. The CDR3 runs from the conserved cysteine through the conserved F or W. D genes are given only for firm matches. Clone size is shown for a subset of rows, as once, few, many or a class of expanded clone.

>TRBJ1-1|TRBV2|few|-
CASSEVRYTEAFF
TGTGCCAGCAGTGAAGTGCGATACACTGAAGCTTTCTTT
>TRBJ2-7|TRBV11-2|-|TRBD2
CASSFSLAGGLSYEQYF
TGTGCCAGCAGCTTCTCACTAGCGGGAGGCCTCTCCTACGAGCAGTACTTC
>TRBJ2-7|TRBV19|-|-
CASSGDSHDSYEQYF
TGTGCCAGTAGTGGAGACAGCCACGACTCCTACGAGCAGTACTTC
>TRBJ2-4|TRBV6-1|-|-
CASSDRLAQGVQYF
TGTGCCAGCAGTGATAGGCTAGCGCAGGGGGTTCAGTACTTC
>TRBJ2-7|TRBV11-3|-|-
CASSSTPASSYEQYF
TGTGCCAGCAGCTCGACTCCCGCTAGCTCCTACGAGCAGTACTTC
>TRBJ1-6|TRBV18|-|-
CASSPREPSTGNSPLHF
TGTGCCAGCTCGCCTAGGGAGCCAAGCACGGGAAATTCACCCCTCCACTTT
>TRBJ2-5|TRBV11-3|-|-
CASRKTGQETQYF
TGTGCCAGCAGAAAAACGGGGCAAGAGACCCAGTACTTC
>TRBJ1-1|TRBV29-1|once|-
CSLRKGGYMNTEAFF
TGCAGCCTCCGAAAGGGGGGGTACATGAACACTGAAGCTTTCTTT
>TRBJ2-7|TRBV27|few|TRBD2
CASSSGTSGEQYF
TGTGCCAGCAGTTCCGGGACTAGCGGCGAGCAGTACTTC
>TRBJ2-1|TRBV19|-|-
CASSWWKPSGNEQFF
TGTGCCAGTAGTTGGTGGAAACCCTCGGGCAATGAGCAGTTCTTC
>TRBJ2-3|TRBV10-3|-|-
CAISERPGADTQYF
TGTGCCATCAGTGAGCGGCCAGGGGCAGATACGCAGTATTTT
>TRBJ2-2|TRBV24-1|-|-
CATSDLGRGNTGELFF
TGTGCCACCAGTGATTTAGGTAGGGGGAACACCGGGGAGCTGTTTTTT
>TRBJ1-2|TRBV29-1|-|TRBD1
CSVGTGNILGYTF
TGCAGCGTTGGGACAGGTAACATACTTGGCTACACCTTC
>TRBJ1-5|TRBV23-1|-|-
CASSLKTYSNQPQHF
TGCGCCAGCAGTCTTAAGACTTATAGCAATCAGCCCCAGCATTTT
>TRBJ2-7|TRBV4-1|-|TRBD2
CASSQVTSGSDGQYF
TGCGCCAGCAGCCAAGTAACTAGCGGATCGGACGGGCAGTACTTC